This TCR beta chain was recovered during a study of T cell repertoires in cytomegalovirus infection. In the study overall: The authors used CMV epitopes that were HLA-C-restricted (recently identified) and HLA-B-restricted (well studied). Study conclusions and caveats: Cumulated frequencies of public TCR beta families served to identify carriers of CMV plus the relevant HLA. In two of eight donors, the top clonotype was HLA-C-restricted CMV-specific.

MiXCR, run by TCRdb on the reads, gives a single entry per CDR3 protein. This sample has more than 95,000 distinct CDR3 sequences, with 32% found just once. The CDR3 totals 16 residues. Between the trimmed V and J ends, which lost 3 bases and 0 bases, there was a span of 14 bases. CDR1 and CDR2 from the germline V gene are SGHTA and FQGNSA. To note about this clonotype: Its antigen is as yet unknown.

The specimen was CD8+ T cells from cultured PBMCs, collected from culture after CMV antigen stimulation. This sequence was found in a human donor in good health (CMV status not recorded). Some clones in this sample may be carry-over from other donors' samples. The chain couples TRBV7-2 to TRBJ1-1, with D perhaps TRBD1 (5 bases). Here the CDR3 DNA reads TGTGCCAGCAGCTTTTCCGTCGGGGCCGTGAACACTGAAGCTTTCTTT. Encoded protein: CASSFSVGAVNTEAFF.